This TCR beta chain was recovered during a study of T cells after yellow fever vaccination. Comments on this clonotype: Its antigen is still unknown.

The authors made TCR cDNA by 5'RACE template switching, adding a universal primer site and UMIs. Using its own MiXCR run on the 5' RACE reads, TCRdb lists one record per CDR3 protein. The sample shows 400,000 to 450,000 distinct CDR3 sequences, approximately 18% of them seen only once. Germline lookup yields CDR1 SGDLS and CDR2 YYNGEE. This CDR3 is built from 14 residues. V dropped 0 bases and J dropped 7 bases, with 13 bases sitting between them. Study observations and caveats: Weaker, the secondary response had a peak occurring faster, on day 5 versus 15.

This rearrangement joins TRBV9 to TRBJ1-2, with D tentatively TRBD1 (6 bases). The TCR was taken from a man between 18 and 29 years old who received the YFV17D yellow fever vaccine. The source was PBMCs, collected before the yellow fever booster vaccination. The CDR3 is CASSVDRGLRGYTF. The CDR3 DNA reads as TGTGCCAGCAGCGTAGACCGGGGGCTACGTGGCTACACCTTC.